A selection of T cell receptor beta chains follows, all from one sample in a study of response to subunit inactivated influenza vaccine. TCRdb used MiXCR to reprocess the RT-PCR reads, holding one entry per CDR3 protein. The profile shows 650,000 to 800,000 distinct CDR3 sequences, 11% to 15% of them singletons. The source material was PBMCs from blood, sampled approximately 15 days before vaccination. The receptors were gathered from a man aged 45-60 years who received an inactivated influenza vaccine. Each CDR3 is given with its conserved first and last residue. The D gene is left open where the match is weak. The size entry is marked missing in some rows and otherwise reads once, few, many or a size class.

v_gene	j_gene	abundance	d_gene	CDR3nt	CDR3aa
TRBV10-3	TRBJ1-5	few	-	TGTGCCATCAGTGAGAAGGAAATAGCAATCCAGCCCCAGCATTTT	CAISEKEIAIQPQHF
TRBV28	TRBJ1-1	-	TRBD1	TGTGCCAGCAGTTTAAGTCAGGGGGCGGGGGACACTGAAGCTTTCTTT	CASSLSQGAGDTEAFF
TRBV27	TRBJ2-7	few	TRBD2	TGTGCCAGCAGATCGGGACTAGCGGACTCATACGAGCAGTACTTC	CASRSGLADSYEQYF
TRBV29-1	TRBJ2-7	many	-	TGCAGCGTTGTCATAGATTCCTACGAGCAGTACTTC	CSVVIDSYEQYF
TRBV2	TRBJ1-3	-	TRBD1	TGTGCCAGCCTTATGGGACAGGCTGGAAACACCATATATTTT	CASLMGQAGNTIYF
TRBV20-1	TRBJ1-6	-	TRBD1	TGCAGTGCTAGTTTTTCGGGACAGGGAAGTTCACCCCTCCACTTT	CSASFSGQGSSPLHF
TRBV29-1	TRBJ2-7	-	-	TGCAGCGTTCGATTGCTGGACAGCTACGAGCAGTACTTC	CSVRLLDSYEQYF
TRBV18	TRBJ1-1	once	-	TGTGCCAGCTCACCGGGAGGGGTCGGGCCTGAAGCTTTCTTT	CASSPGGVGPEAFF
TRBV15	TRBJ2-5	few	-	TGTGCCACCAGCAGAGGCAGGCAAGAGACCCAGTACTTC	CATSRGRQETQYF
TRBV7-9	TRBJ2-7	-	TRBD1	TGTGCCAGCAGCTTAGGGCAGGGGGCAGAATCCTCCTACGAGCAGTACTTC	CASSLGQGAESSYEQYF
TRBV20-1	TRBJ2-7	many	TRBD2	TGCAGTGCTAGTGAACCCCGACTAGCGGGAGAGTACGAGCAGTACTTC	CSASEPRLAGEYEQYF
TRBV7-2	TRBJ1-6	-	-	TGTGCCAGCAGCTTAGTTTTTATTGGTTCCCCCCTCCACTTT	CASSLVFIGSPLHF
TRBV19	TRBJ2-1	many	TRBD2	TGTGCCAGTAGTATATCTGGGACTAGCAGGAATGAGCAGTTCTTC	CASSISGTSRNEQFF
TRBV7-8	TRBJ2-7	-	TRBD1	TGTGCCAGCAGCCTAGTCGGTTTGCGGGACAGGGCCTACGAGCAGTACTTC	CASSLVGLRDRAYEQYF
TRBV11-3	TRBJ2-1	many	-	TGTGCCAGCTCGGGGCGGGGTGAGCAGTTCTTC	CASSGRGEQFF
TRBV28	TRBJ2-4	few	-	TGTGCCAGCAGTCCTCCGAGCTTAGCCAAAAACATTCAGTACTTC	CASSPPSLAKNIQYF
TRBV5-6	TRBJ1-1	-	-	TGTGCCAGCAGCCCTTACCGACAGAACACTGAAGCTTTCTTT	CASSPYRQNTEAFF
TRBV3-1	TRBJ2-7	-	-	TGTGCCAGCAGCCACCAACGGTACGAGCAGTACTTC	CASSHQRYEQYF
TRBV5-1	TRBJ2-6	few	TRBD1	TGCGCCAGCAGCCCACTACTTCAGACAGGGGACCTCTCTGGGGCCAACGTCCTGACTTTC	CASSPLLQTGDLSGANVLTF
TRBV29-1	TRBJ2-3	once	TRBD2	TGCAGCGTTGTGGCGGGGGGGCCGACAGATACGCAGTATTTT	CSVVAGGPTDTQYF
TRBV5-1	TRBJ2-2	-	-	TGCGCCAGCAGCTTGGGGCAGCTGCAGGCCGGGGAGCTGTTTTTT	CASSLGQLQAGELFF
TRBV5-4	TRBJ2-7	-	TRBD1	TGTGCCAGCAGCTCTAGGGGGCCCGGGGAGCAGTACTTC	CASSSRGPGEQYF
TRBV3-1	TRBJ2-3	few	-	TGTGCCAGCAGCCAGGGCGTAGTAGGGGCAGATACGCAGTATTTT	CASSQGVVGADTQYF
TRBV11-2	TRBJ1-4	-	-	TGTGCCAGCAGCTTAATGGGAAGGGGGGATGAAAAACTGTTTTTT	CASSLMGRGDEKLFF
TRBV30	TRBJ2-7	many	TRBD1	TGTGCCTGGAGTGTGGGACCGGGACAGGGGTACGAGCAGTACTTC	CAWSVGPGQGYEQYF
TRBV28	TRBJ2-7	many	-	TGTGCCAGCAGTTTATTAGGAGAGGAGAACTTC	CASSLLGEENF
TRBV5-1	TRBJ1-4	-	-	TGCGCCAGCAGCTTGGGAGGAGGGGCTTGGCCTAATGAAAAACTGTTTTTT	CASSLGGGAWPNEKLFF
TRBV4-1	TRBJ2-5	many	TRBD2	TGCGCCAGCAGCCAGGGCCGACTAGCGGGAGAGACCCAGTACTTC	CASSQGRLAGETQYF
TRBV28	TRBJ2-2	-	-	TGTGCCAGCAGAGGGTTAAGGGGCTCGAACACCGGGGAGCTGTTTTTT	CASRGLRGSNTGELFF
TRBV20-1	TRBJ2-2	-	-	TGCAGTGCTAGAGAGGGGGGGGCAAACACCGGGGAGCTGTTTTTT	CSAREGGANTGELFF
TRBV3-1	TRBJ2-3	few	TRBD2	TGTGCCAGCAGCCATCGACTAGCCGTGGCTACGCAGTATTTT	CASSHRLAVATQYF
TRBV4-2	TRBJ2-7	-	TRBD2	TGTGCCAGCAGCCCGGGTCGCCTAGCGGGCAACGAGCAGTACTTC	CASSPGRLAGNEQYF